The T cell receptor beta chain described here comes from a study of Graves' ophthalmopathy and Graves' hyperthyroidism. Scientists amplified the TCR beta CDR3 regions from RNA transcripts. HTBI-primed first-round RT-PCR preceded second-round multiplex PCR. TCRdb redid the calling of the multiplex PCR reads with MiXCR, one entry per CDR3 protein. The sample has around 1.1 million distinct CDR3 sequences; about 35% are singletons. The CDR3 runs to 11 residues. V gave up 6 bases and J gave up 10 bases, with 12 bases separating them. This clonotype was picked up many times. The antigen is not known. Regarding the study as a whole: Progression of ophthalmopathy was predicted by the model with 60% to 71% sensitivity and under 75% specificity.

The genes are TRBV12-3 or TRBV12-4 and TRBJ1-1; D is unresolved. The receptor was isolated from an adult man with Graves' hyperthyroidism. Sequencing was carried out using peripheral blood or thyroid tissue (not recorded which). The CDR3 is CASSEQFGAFF. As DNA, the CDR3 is TGTGCCAGCAGCGAACAATTCGGAGCTTTCTTT.